This T cell receptor (beta chain) was captured in a study of blood T cell repertoires in COVID-19. Study-level background: Specimens from acute and convalescent COVID-19 originated in the United States, Italy and Spain.

TCRdb keeps only in-frame clones here, not all; method: immunoSEQ multiplex PCR. The sample shows about 83,000 clones, more than 70% of them seen only once. Germline values: CDR1 SGDLS, CDR2 YYNGEE. V was clipped by 4 bases and J by 7 bases, with 12 bases between them. There are 14 residues in the CDR3. The source material was peripheral blood. J is TRBJ1-6 and V is TRBV9, with a possible D match to TRBD1 (6 bases). The TCR comes from a woman over 75 in a cohort sampled during active or convalescent COVID-19. CDR3 DNA: TGTGCCAGCAGCCCCAGGGGCAGCAATTCACCCCTCCACTTT. This encodes CASSPRGSNSPLHF. Together with reference TRBV9 and TRBJ1-6, the CDR3 gives the full variable domain: DSGVTQTPKHLITATGQRVTLRCSPRSGDLSVYWYQQSLDQGLQFLIQYYNGEERAKGNILERFSAQQFPDLHSELNLSSLELGDSALYFCASSPRGSNSPLHFGNGTRLTVT.